This T cell receptor (beta chain) appears in the sequencing data of a study of blood T cell repertoires in COVID-19 (dated by TCRdb to the early 2020s). Regarding the study in general: Samples covering the acute and convalescent phases of COVID-19 were provided by collaborators in the United States, Italy and Spain. The material from the prospective study consisted of cDNA or gDNA derived from T cells, B-cell-depleted T cells, or PBMCs. Subjects who had been exposed to COVID-19, were actively infected with it, or had recovered from it provided the deeply sampled blood TCRbeta repertoires that made up the dataset. The repertoires were released in a freely available public database meant as a resource for research on the immune response to SARS-CoV-2. Samples were obtained from the ongoing ImmuneRACE study (first 160 participants) and from over 1,000 subjects provided by 6 global collaborators. Nearly every sample came with metadata listing a de-identified subject ID, COVID-19 status, age in years and sex. Where available, HLA class I and class II types were taken from metadata supplied by the sample provider and were not determined by assay-based typing.

With regard to this clone: Its antigen remains unidentified. Qualities for individual bases were not recorded, and no much larger clone is one base off.

TCRbeta CDR3 regions were amplified from genomic DNA using the immunoSEQ Assay, a bias-controlled multiplex PCR. Per the source publication's procedure: Nucleated cell counts per sample were estimated from amplification of reference gene primers within the assay. Sequence reads were collapsed and filtered to measure the absolute abundance of every unique TCRbeta CDR3 rearrangement. For each sample, productive Simpson clonality was calculated as the square root of Simpson's diversity index over productive rearrangements. As stored in TCRdb, this immuneACCESS dataset retains in-frame rearrangements with V and J assigned. A fraction of the clones does not appear; measured against another copy, unresolved V genes explain less than half of the discrepancy, and the remainder lacks a known reason. V and J calls and clone size are copied from that table; D and trimming were computed from the DNA. A total of nearly 400,000 clones appear in this sample, approximately 89% of them only once. The ten largest clones capture 1.7% of the sample.

The paper as a whole reports these results and caveats: The quantity of clinical and demographic metadata differed by source and by participant and was supplied without curation.

Participants in the prospective study were aged about 18 to 100 years, lived in more than 20 United States geographic areas, and enrolled through a virtual design. To assign participants to cohorts, the prospective study relied on clinical history that participants themselves reported in a screening survey and a study questionnaire. Recovered participants in ImmuneRACE Cohort 3 were defined as having two consecutive negative NP/OP PCR tests, clearance from a healthcare professional, or resolution of symptoms. In the prospective study, whole blood, serum and a nasopharyngeal or oropharyngeal swab were collected from each participant by mobile phlebotomists. Participants in the prospective study had the option to provide additional blood draws and questionnaires over a roughly two-month period. Prospective study blood samples were shipped either frozen or at room temperature before DNA extraction.

The germline V gene gives CDR1 as SGHRS and CDR2 as YFSETQ. From V the trimming removes 5 bases and from J it removes 3 bases, while the gene matches leave 8 bases of the junction unaccounted for. The CDR3 holds 16 amino acids from the cysteine to the phenylalanine. Only the CDR3 DNA stays, 48 bases, in frame from base 1. The rearranged chain carries TRBV5-1 and TRBJ1-6; the central 7 bases match TRBD1. The sequenced sample was PBMCs or T cells enriched from blood (not recorded which). The sequence was collected from a woman aged 25-40 years who had recovered from COVID-19. This receptor carries the CDR3 CASRLNRGFYNSPLHF. In nucleotide form, the sequence is TGCGCCAGCAGATTGAACAGGGGATTCTATAATTCACCCCTCCACTTT.